Below are 29 T cell receptor beta chains sequenced from a single sample in a study of blood T cell repertoires in COVID-19. Measured with immunoSEQ multiplex PCR; TCRdb has only the in-frame clones, and not every one. This table has some 150,000 clones, around four fifths appearing once. Material: peripheral blood. All receptors derive from a human donor in a cohort sampled during active COVID-19.

The chain uses TRBV5-8 and TRBJ1-2; 9 nucleotides agree with TRBD1. V gave up 5 bases and J gave up 5 bases; unmatched junction bases: 7. CDR3 length: 14 residues. Germline V gene sequence: CDR1 SGHTS, CDR2 YDEGEE. The CDR3 sequence is CASRKQGAGYGYTF. CDR3 sequence (DNA): TGTGCCAGCAGGAAACAGGGGGCGGGATATGGCTACACCTTC. Full variable domain (outside the CDR3, taken from reference TRBV5-8 and TRBJ1-2): EAGVTQSPTHLIKTRGQQATLRCSPISGHTSVYWYQQALGLGLQFLLWYDEGEERNRGNFPPRFSGRQFPNYSSELNVNALELEDSALYLCASRKQGAGYGYTFGSGTRLTVV.

This sequence joins TRBV7-2 and TRBJ2-5, with 9 bases matching TRBD2. CDR3 size: 18 residues. J gave up 2 bases and V 5 bases, and 15 bases lay outside the gene matches. The V gene's germline CDR1 is SGHTA and CDR2 FQGNSA. The CDR3 region has the DNA TGTGCCAGCAGCATACAAAGGGGCCCAGCGGGAGGTCAAGAGACCCAGTACTTC. Its protein is CASSIQRGPAGGQETQYF.

This rearrangement joins TRBV18 to TRBJ1-3, with TRBD1 identical over 10 bases. Germline lookup yields CDR1 KGHSH and CDR2 LQKENI. Trimming at V came to 2 bases and at J to 2 bases, leaving 6 bases not matched to a gene. The CDR3 is 17 amino acids. Here the CDR3 reads CASSPSGQGRTGNTIYF. The CDR3 nucleotides are TGTGCCAGCTCACCATCGGGACAGGGGCGGACTGGAAACACCATATATTTT. Drawing the rest from reference TRBV18 and TRBJ1-3, the complete variable domain is NAGVMQNPRHLVRRRGQEARLRCSPMKGHSHVYWYRQLPEEGLKFMVYLQKENIIDESGMPKERFSAEFPKEGPSILRIQQVVRGDSAAYFCASSPSGQGRTGNTIYFGEGSWLTVV.

V and J are TRBV25-1 and TRBJ2-7; D is perhaps TRBD2 (7 bases). V gave up 8 bases and J gave up 0 bases, with 11 bases separating them. The CDR3 is made up of 13 amino acids. Germline CDR1 is MGHDK and CDR2 is SYGVNS. CDR3 in DNA: TGTGCCAGCCGGGGGGCGAGCTCCTACGAGCAGTACTTC. Translated: CASRGASSYEQYF.

V usage is TRBV11-2 and J usage is TRBJ2-2; 9 bases match TRBD1. V dropped 1 base and J dropped 3; count of bases not matched to a gene: 0. This CDR3 spans 15 amino acids. Germline CDR1 is SGHAT and CDR2 is FQNNGV. In DNA, the CDR3 is TGTGCCAGCAGCTTAGGGACAGGGGACACCGGGGAGCTGTTTTTT. Translating it yields CASSLGTGDTGELFF. The full variable domain, its missing parts supplied by reference TRBV11-2 and TRBJ2-2, is EAGVAQSPRYKIIEKRQSVAFWCNPISGHATLYWYQQILGQGPKLLIQFQNNGVVDDSQLPKDRFSAERLKGVDSTLKIQPAKLEDSAVYLCASSLGTGDTGELFFGEGSRLTVL.

This clone was found a few times. The rearrangement links TRBV15 to TRBJ1-4; 7 bases agree with TRBD1. Trimming at V came to 8 bases and at J to 8 bases, leaving 14 bases not matched to a gene. The germline V gene encodes CDR1 LNHNV and CDR2 YYDKDF (reference sequence). This CDR3 contains 15 residues. The CDR3 DNA is TGTGCCACCCAAGAGACGACAGGGTGGGGAGAAAAACTGTTTTTT. Translation: CATQETTGWGEKLFF.

CDR3 DNA sequence: TGTGCCAGCTCACCAGTCGCTAGCCGAGAGACCCAGTACTTC. It translates to CASSPVASRETQYF. V is TRBV18 and J is TRBJ2-5; the D gene is possibly TRBD2 (5 bases). The V end was cut by 2 bases, the J end by 4 bases, with 11 bases between. Germline V gene lookup returns CDR1 KGHSH and CDR2 LQKENI. The CDR3 is 14 amino acids.

This sequence joins TRBV6-6 and TRBJ1-1, with a possible D match to TRBD1 (6 bases). This CDR3 region has 15 residues. Trimming left V 5 bases short and J 1 base short, with 14 bases between. Looked up from germline, CDR1 is MNHNY and CDR2 is SVGAGI (reference sequence). CDR3 in amino acids: CASSQGQSWNTEAFF. Here the CDR3 DNA reads TGTGCCAGCAGTCAAGGACAGTCCTGGAACACTGAAGCTTTCTTT.

The chain is built from TRBV7-3 and TRBJ1-1; TRBD1 aligns across 8 bases. Germline CDR1 reads SGHTA; CDR2 reads FQGTGA. This CDR3 is 14 amino acids long. Trimming took 5 bases from V and 4 from J; bases not matched to a gene: 6. CDR3 nucleotides: TGTGCCAGCAGCCCGGACAGGGAGTCCACTGAAGCTTTCTTT. This encodes CASSPDRESTEAFF.

The J gene is TRBJ1-1, the V gene TRBV7-2; no reliable D call. The V end lost 3 bases, the J end lost 0 bases, and 8 bases lay between the germline ends. Germline V gene data show CDR1 as SGHTA and CDR2 as FQGNSA. The CDR3 is 14 residues long. The CDR3 sequence is CASSLSVLNTEAFF. CDR3 nucleotides: TGTGCCAGCAGCTTGTCAGTTCTGAACACTGAAGCTTTCTTT.

The chain links TRBV5-1 to TRBJ2-3; weak D call: TRBD2 (5 bases). The germline gives CDR1 SGHRS, CDR2 YFSETQ. This CDR3 contains 14 residues. V lost 3 bases, J lost 0 bases, and 8 bases lay in between. The CDR3 DNA follows: TGCGCCAGCAGCTCACGGACTAGCACAGATACGCAGTATTTT. The encoded protein is CASSSRTSTDTQYF.

The genes are TRBV3-1 (or the pseudogene TRBV3-2) and TRBJ1-2; weak D call: TRBD1 (6 bases). This CDR3 spans 17 amino acids. V lost 0 bases and J lost 8, with 22 bases in between. Germline V gene data show CDR1 as LGHDT and CDR2 as YNNKEL (reference sequence). As DNA, the CDR3 is TGTGCCAGCAGCCAAGATCGGACAGCCTCCCTAGGGTTCGGCTACACCTTC. This codes for CASSQDRTASLGFGYTF.

The chain has TRBV7-8 and TRBJ2-1; D not certain. Germline V gives CDR1 SGHVS, CDR2 FQNEAQ. With 5 bases removed from V and 3 bases from J, the gap between germline ends came to 8 bases. This CDR3 has 13 residues. The CDR3 DNA reads TGTGCCAGCAGCCCGACTGTCTACAATGAGCAGTTCTTC. Its protein is CASSPTVYNEQFF. Together with reference TRBV7-8 and TRBJ2-1, the CDR3 gives the full variable domain: GAGVSQSPRYKVAKRGQDVALRCDPISGHVSLFWYQQALGQGPEFLTYFQNEAQLDKSGLPSDRFFAERPEGSVSTLKIQRTQQEDSAVYLCASSPTVYNEQFFGPGTRLTVL.

The chain's CDR3 is CASSQQVSSQPQHF. The CDR3 nucleotides read TGTGCCAGCAGCCAACAGGTTAGTAGTCAGCCCCAGCATTTT. The chain joins TRBV3-1 (or the pseudogene TRBV3-2) to TRBJ1-5, with D unresolved. V was shortened by 2 bases and J by 6 bases, with 11 bases between the two germline ends. The germline V gene has CDR1 LGHDT and CDR2 YNNKEL (reference sequence). The length of the CDR3 is 14 residues.

The gene calls are TRBV15 and TRBJ1-1; D gene unclear. The CDR3 is 17 residues long. Trimming left V 0 bases short and J 1 base short, with 15 bases between. Germline V gene data show CDR1 as LNHNV and CDR2 as YYDKDF (reference sequence). CDR3 sequence: CATSRDETGIPNTEAFF. The DNA of the CDR3 is TGTGCCACCAGCAGAGACGAAACCGGGATCCCGAACACTGAAGCTTTCTTT.

V is TRBV7-2 and J is TRBJ2-1; perhaps TRBD1 as D (5 bases). There are 15 residues in the CDR3. The V end lost 6 bases, the J end lost 8 bases, and 20 bases lay between the germline ends. Germline assignment: CDR1 SGHTA and CDR2 FQGNSA. CDR3 loop: CASRQRTSKRDEQFF. Here the CDR3 DNA reads TGTGCCAGCAGACAAAGGACATCAAAACGCGATGAGCAGTTCTTC.

This chain connects TRBV28 to TRBJ2-7, with 9 bases lining up with TRBD1. The length of the CDR3 is 16 residues. V lost 5 bases and J lost 4; bases outside the gene matches: 12. Per the germline V gene, CDR1 is MDHEN and CDR2 is SYDVKM. CDR3 sequence (DNA): TGTGCCAGCAGTGCCTGGACAGGGGATCTCTCGTACGAGCAGTACTTC. Translation: CASSAWTGDLSYEQYF.

V gene TRBV4-2 combines with J gene TRBJ2-2; 12 positions match TRBD2. The CDR3 is 17 amino acids. Losses at the gene ends were 4 bases for V and 1 base for J; bases not matched to a gene: 4. CDR1 and CDR2 from the germline V gene are LGHNA and YNFKEQ. Here the CDR3 DNA reads TGTGCCAGCAGCCGGAGACTAGCGGGGGAGAACACCGGGGAGCTGTTTTTT. Translated: CASSRRLAGENTGELFF.

The J gene is TRBJ2-5, the V gene TRBV11-2; 10 bases align to TRBD2. The CDR3 has 17 residues. CDR1 is SGHAT, CDR2 FQNNGV, per germline. The ends lost 4 bases at V and 0 bases at J; junction bases unmatched: 8. CDR3 protein: CASSSGERGGYQETQYF. The CDR3 DNA sequence: TGTGCCAGCAGCTCCGGTGAGCGGGGGGGTTACCAAGAGACCCAGTACTTC.

The rearrangement joins TRBV29-1 to TRBJ2-1; 16 positions match TRBD2. V shed 4 bases and J 9 bases; nucleotides not matched to a gene: 6. Germline CDR1 SQVTM, CDR2 ANQGSEA. This CDR3 has 15 amino acids. The CDR3 region is CSVVGTSGGAFEQFF. The CDR3 nucleotides read TGCAGCGTTGTGGGGACTAGCGGGGGGGCCTTTGAGCAGTTCTTC.

This chain joins TRBV3-1 (or the pseudogene TRBV3-2) and TRBJ2-3; D possibly corresponds to TRBD1 (5 bases). The V and J ends lost 0 bases and 1 base respectively, with 14 bases between them. CDR3 size: 17 residues. Germline V gene lookup returns CDR1 LGHDT and CDR2 YNNKEL (reference sequence). The CDR3 DNA sequence: TGTGCCAGCAGCCAAGATATCGGACACCTCGGCACAGATACGCAGTATTTT. This encodes CASSQDIGHLGTDTQYF.

The rearrangement links TRBV11-2 to TRBJ1-1; 7 bases line up with TRBD1. Trimming cost V 5 bases and J 6 bases; bases outside gene matches: 9. In germline, CDR1 is SGHAT, CDR2 FQNNGV. The CDR3 length is 14 residues. The CDR3 spells CASSARQGMAEAFF. In DNA form, the CDR3 reads TGTGCCAGCAGCGCGCGACAGGGTATGGCTGAAGCTTTCTTT. The full variable domain, completed using reference TRBV11-2 and TRBJ1-1, is EAGVAQSPRYKIIEKRQSVAFWCNPISGHATLYWYQQILGQGPKLLIQFQNNGVVDDSQLPKDRFSAERLKGVDSTLKIQPAKLEDSAVYLCASSARQGMAEAFFGQGTRLTVV.

This chain uses TRBV3-1 (or the pseudogene TRBV3-2) with TRBJ2-3, with D perhaps matching TRBD1 (7 bases). Germline values: CDR1 LGHDT, CDR2 YNNKEL (reference sequence). Trimming pared 4 bases from V and 2 bases from J, leaving 16 bases between. The CDR3 is made up of 16 amino acids. The CDR3 sequence is CASSLLARGHTDTQYF. The DNA for the CDR3 is TGTGCCAGCAGCCTTCTAGCGAGGGGGCACACAGATACGCAGTATTTT.

The genes are TRBV6-5 and TRBJ2-7, with 9 positions matching TRBD2. The CDR3 contains 14 residues. Germline CDR1 and CDR2: MNHEY and SVGAGI. V dropped 6 bases and J dropped 2; count of bases not matched to a gene: 5. CDR3 protein: CASRRSSGAYEQYF. In DNA, the CDR3 is TGTGCCAGCAGGAGGTCTAGCGGGGCCTACGAGCAGTACTTC.

This chain uses TRBV5-6 with TRBJ1-1, with D perhaps matching TRBD1 (5 bases). Germline CDR1 SGHDT, CDR2 YYEEEE. Trimming left V 7 bases short and J 1 base short, with 20 bases between. The CDR3 is made up of 16 amino acids. The CDR3 loop is CASGFSAFGGNTEAFF. In DNA, the CDR3 is TGTGCCAGCGGGTTTTCCGCCTTCGGGGGGAACACTGAAGCTTTCTTT.

This chain connects TRBV7-2 to TRBJ2-7, with unresolved D. V lost 1 base to trimming and J lost 2 bases, with 9 bases between them. Germline lookup yields CDR1 SGHTA and CDR2 FQGNSA. The CDR3 is 14 amino acids. CDR3 sequence: CASSLVYPTYEQYF. In DNA, the CDR3 is TGTGCCAGCAGCTTAGTCTACCCCACCTACGAGCAGTACTTC. Together with reference TRBV7-2 and TRBJ2-7, the CDR3 gives the full variable domain: GAGVSQSPSNKVTEKGKDVELRCDPISGHTALYWYRQSLGQGLEFLIYFQGNSAPDKSGLPSDRFSAERTGGSVSTLTIQRTQQEDSAVYLCASSLVYPTYEQYFGPGTRLTVT.

The V and J genes are TRBV28 and TRBJ1-2, with TRBD1 matching 9 bases. The CDR3 consists of 16 residues. Germline V gene lookup returns CDR1 MDHEN and CDR2 SYDVKM. With V trimmed by 2 bases and J by 2 bases, 6 bases remained unmatched. CDR3 DNA: TGTGCCAGCAGTTTAGCGGGACAGGGACTGAACTATGGCTACACCTTC. This codes for CASSLAGQGLNYGYTF.

V usage is TRBV9 and J usage is TRBJ2-1; 9 bases line up with TRBD2. Germline CDR1 is SGDLS and CDR2 is YYNGEE. The CDR3 contains 14 residues. The junction had 4 bases not matched to a gene; V was cut back by 4 bases and J by 5 bases. The CDR3 sequence: CASSTPSGNNEQFF. The DNA for the CDR3 is TGTGCCAGCAGCACTCCTAGCGGGAACAATGAGCAGTTCTTC.

The rearrangement uses TRBV29-1 and TRBJ1-1; no clear D. Trimming left V 6 bases short and J 4 bases short, with 21 bases between. This CDR3 region has 15 residues. Germline V gives CDR1 SQVTM, CDR2 ANQGSEA. The CDR3 loop reads CSVVLPTEGGTEAFF. The CDR3 DNA follows: TGCAGCGTCGTACTACCAACAGAGGGTGGCACTGAAGCTTTCTTT.